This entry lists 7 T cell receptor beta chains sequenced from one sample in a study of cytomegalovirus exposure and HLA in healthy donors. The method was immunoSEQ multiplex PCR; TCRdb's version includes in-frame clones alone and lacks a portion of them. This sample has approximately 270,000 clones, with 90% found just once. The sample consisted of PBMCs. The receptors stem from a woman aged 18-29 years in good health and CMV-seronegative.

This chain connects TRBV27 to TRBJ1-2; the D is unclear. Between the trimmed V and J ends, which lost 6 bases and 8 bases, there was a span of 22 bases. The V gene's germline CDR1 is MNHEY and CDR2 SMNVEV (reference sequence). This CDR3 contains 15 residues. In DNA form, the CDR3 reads TGTGCCAGCAGGATAGCGGGTGGCAGTCTACAGGGCTACACCTTC. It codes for CASRIAGGSLQGYTF.

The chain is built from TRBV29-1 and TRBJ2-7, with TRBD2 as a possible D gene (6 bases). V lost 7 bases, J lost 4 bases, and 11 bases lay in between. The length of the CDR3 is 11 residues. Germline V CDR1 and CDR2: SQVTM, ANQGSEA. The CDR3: CSAVEGYEQYV. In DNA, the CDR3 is TGCAGCGCTGTGGAGGGGTACGAGCAGTACGTC.

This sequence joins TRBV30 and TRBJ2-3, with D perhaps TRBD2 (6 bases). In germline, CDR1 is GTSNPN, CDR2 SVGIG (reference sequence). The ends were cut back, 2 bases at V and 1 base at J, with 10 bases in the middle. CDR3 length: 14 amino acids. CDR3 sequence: CAWSSGSGTDTQYF. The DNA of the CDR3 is TGTGCCTGGAGTAGCGGGTCAGGCACAGATACGCAGTATTTT.

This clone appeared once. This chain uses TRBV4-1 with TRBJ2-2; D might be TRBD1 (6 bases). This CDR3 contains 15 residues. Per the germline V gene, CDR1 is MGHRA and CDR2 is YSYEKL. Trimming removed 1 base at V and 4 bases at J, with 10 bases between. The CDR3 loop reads CASSQGTEGTGELFF. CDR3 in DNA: TGCGCCAGCAGCCAAGGGACAGAAGGCACCGGGGAGCTGTTTTTT.

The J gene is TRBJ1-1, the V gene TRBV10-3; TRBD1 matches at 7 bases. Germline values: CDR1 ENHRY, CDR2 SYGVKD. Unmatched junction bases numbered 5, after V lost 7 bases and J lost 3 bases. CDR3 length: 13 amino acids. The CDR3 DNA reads TGTGCCATCACTTCCCAGGGGGACACTGAAGCTTTCTTT. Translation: CAITSQGDTEAFF.

CDR3 DNA: TGTGCCAGCAGCTTAGGCGCCATGAATACGCAGTATTTT. Protein product: CASSLGAMNTQYF. The chain uses TRBV11-3 and TRBJ2-3; no reliable D call. Germline lookup yields CDR1 SGHNT and CDR2 YENEEA. Trimming left V 1 base short and J 7 bases short, with 9 bases between. CDR3 size: 13 residues.

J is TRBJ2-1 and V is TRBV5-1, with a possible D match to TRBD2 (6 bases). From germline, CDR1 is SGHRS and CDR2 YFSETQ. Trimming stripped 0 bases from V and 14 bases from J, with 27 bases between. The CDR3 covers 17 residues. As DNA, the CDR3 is TGCGCCAGCAGCTTGGCCTTGGTTCGCCGGGGGACGGTTGAAAAGTTCTTC. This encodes CASSLALVRRGTVEKFF.